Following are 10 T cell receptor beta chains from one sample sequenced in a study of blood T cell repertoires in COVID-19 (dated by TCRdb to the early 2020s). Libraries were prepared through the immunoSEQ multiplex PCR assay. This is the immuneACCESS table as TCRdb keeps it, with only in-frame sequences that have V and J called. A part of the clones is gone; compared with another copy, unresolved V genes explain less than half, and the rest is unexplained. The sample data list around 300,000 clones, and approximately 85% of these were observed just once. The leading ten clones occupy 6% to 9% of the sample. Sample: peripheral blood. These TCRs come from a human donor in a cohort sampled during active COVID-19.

The CDR3 DNA follows: TGTGCCAGCAGCTTGCTGGGTAGCGGGGGGGCAGGGACAGATACGCAGTATTTT. Its protein product is CASSLLGSGGAGTDTQYF. This chain joins TRBV7-9 and TRBJ2-3, with 11 bases fitting TRBD2. The CDR3 sequence is 18 residues long. Trimming removed 3 bases from V and 3 bases from J; junction bases left unmatched: 11. Germline CDR1 is SEHNR and CDR2 is FQNEAQ (reference sequence).

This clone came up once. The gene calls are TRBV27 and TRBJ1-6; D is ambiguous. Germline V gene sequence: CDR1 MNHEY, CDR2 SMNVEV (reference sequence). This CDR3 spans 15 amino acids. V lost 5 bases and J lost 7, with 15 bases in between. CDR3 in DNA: TGTGCCAGCAGTAGCTCGGGAGGCTGGAATTCACCCCTCCACTTT. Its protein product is CASSSSGGWNSPLHF.

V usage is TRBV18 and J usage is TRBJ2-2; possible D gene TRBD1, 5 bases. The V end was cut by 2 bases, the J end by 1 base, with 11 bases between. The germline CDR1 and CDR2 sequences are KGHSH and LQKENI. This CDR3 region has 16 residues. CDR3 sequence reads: CASSPEQGGNTGELFF. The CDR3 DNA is TGTGCCAGCTCACCAGAGCAGGGTGGGAACACCGGGGAGCTGTTTTTT.

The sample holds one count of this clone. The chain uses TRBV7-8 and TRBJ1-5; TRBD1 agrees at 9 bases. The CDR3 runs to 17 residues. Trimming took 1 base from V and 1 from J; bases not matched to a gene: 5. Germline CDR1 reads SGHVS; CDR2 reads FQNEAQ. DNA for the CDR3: TGTGCCAGCAGCTTAGTAGGACAGGGGTTCAGCAATCAGCCCCAGCATTTT. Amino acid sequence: CASSLVGQGFSNQPQHF.

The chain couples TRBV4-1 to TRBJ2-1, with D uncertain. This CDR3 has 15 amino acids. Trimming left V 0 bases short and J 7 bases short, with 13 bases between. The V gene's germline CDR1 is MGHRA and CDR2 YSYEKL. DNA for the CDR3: TGCGCCAGCAGCCAAGATAAAGTATCGGGTAATGAGCAGTTCTTC. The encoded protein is CASSQDKVSGNEQFF.

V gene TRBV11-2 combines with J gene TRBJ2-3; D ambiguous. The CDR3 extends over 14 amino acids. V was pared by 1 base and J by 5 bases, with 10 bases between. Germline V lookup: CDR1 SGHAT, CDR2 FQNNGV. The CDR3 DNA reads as TGTGCCAGCAGCTTAGTTGTTAGGAGAGATACGCAGTATTTT. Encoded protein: CASSLVVRRDTQYF.

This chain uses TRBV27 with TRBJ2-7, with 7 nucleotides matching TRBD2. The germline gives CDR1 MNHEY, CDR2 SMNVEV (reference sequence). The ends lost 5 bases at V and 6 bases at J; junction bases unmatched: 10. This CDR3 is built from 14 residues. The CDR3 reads CASSSGAGLGEQYF. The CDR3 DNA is TGTGCCAGCAGTAGCGGGGCAGGGCTTGGCGAGCAGTACTTC.

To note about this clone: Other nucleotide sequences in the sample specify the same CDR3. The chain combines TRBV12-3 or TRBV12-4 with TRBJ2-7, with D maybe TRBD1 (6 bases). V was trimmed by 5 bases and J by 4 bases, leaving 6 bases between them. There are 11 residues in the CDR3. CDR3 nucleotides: TGTGCCAGCAGTACAGGGTACGAGCAGTACTTC. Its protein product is CASSTGYEQYF.

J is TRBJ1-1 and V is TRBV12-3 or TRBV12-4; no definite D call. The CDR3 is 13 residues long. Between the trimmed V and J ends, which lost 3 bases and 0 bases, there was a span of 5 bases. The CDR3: CASSFSLNTEAFF. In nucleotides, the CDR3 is TGTGCCAGCAGTTTCTCTCTGAACACTGAAGCTTTCTTT.

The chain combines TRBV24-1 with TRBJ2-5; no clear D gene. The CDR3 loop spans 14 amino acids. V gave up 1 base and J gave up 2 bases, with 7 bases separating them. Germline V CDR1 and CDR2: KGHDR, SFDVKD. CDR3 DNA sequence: TGTGCCACCAGTGATTTCCTAGGACAAGAGACCCAGTACTTC. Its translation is CATSDFLGQETQYF.